The entry below gives a single T cell receptor (beta chain) sequence along with its context. The data derive from a study of technical replicates of blood from a few donors. Clones were read by immunoSEQ multiplex PCR, and TCRdb kept only the in-frame ones, dropping some. The sample includes about 70,000 clones, over 85% of them seen just once. The V and J ends lost 0 bases and 2 bases respectively, with 11 bases between them. The CDR3 length is 15 residues. Germline V gene lookup returns CDR1 MNHEY and CDR2 SVGAGI. The chain carries TRBV6-5 and TRBJ2-7; D uncertain. The sequenced sample consisted of T cells isolated from PBMCs. This sequence was found in a human donor in good health. CDR3 in amino acids: CASSYSDQATYEQYF. The CDR3 coding sequence is TGTGCCAGCAGTTACTCAGACCAGGCAACCTACGAGCAGTACTTC.